This TCR beta chain appears in the sequencing data of a study of technical replicates of blood from several donors. CDR3 length: 14 residues. Germline V lookup: CDR1 MNHEY, CDR2 SMNVEV (reference sequence). After removal of 5 bases from V and 5 bases from J, the junction contained 8 bases not matched to a gene. The assay was immunoSEQ multiplex PCR, and TCRdb's table has in-frame clones only and misses some. Of tens of thousands of clones in the sample, 90% to 95% were seen once. The sequence derives from a human donor in good health. V gene TRBV27 combines with J gene TRBJ2-7, with 8 nucleotides matching TRBD1. The sample taken for sequencing was T cells isolated from PBMCs. In nucleotides, the CDR3 is TGTGCCAGCAGTCAAAGGACAGGGATCGACGAGCAGTACTTC. Protein: CASSQRTGIDEQYF.